This entry lists 32 T cell receptor beta chains sequenced from one sample in a study of blood T cell repertoires in COVID-19. The data were produced by immunoSEQ multiplex PCR, yet TCRdb's version contains in-frame clones alone and is incomplete. The sample includes 250,000 to 400,000 clones, around 90% of them seen just once. Sequencing used PBMCs or T cells enriched from blood (not recorded which). The receptors derive from a man aged 55 to 70 who had recovered from COVID-19.

This rearrangement joins TRBV5-1 to TRBJ2-7; 7 nucleotides agree with TRBD1. The CDR3 spans 14 residues. V lost 3 bases and J lost 2; bases outside the gene matches: 5. CDR1 is SGHRS and CDR2 is YFSETQ in the germline V gene. CDR3 sequence reads: CASSSGQVTYEQYF. The DNA for the CDR3 is TGCGCCAGCAGCTCCGGACAGGTAACCTACGAGCAGTACTTC.

The chain couples TRBV28 to TRBJ1-1; 9 bases are a match to TRBD1. V lost 5 bases, J lost 5 bases, and 6 bases stayed unmatched. This CDR3 is 14 amino acids long. Germline CDR1 is MDHEN and CDR2 is SYDVKM. The CDR3 protein is CASSELGQGTEAFF. In nucleotides, the CDR3 is TGTGCCAGCAGTGAACTCGGACAGGGGACTGAAGCTTTCTTT.

The V gene is TRBV6-1, the J gene TRBJ2-2, with 8 nucleotides matching TRBD1. V was pared by 1 base and J by 6 bases, with 4 bases of the junction left unmatched. CDR1 is MNHNS and CDR2 is SASEGT in the germline V gene. The CDR3 consists of 15 residues. The CDR3 spells CASSEGTGSSGELFF. The CDR3 DNA sequence: TGTGCCAGCAGTGAAGGGACAGGGTCTTCCGGGGAGCTGTTTTTT.

The rearrangement uses TRBV28 and TRBJ1-4; TRBD1 matches at 8 bases. The CDR3 runs 16 residues. The germline CDR1 and CDR2 sequences are MDHEN and SYDVKM. Trimming took 2 bases from V and 1 from J; bases not matched to a gene: 3. CDR3 amino acids: CASSLQGAGTNEKLFF. The CDR3 DNA is TGTGCCAGCAGTTTACAGGGGGCGGGAACTAATGAAAAACTGTTTTTT.

V is TRBV28 and J is TRBJ1-1; 8 bases align to TRBD1. There are 15 residues in the CDR3. The trim removed 3 bases at V and 4 bases at J, leaving 7 bases unmatched. Germline CDR1 and CDR2: MDHEN and SYDVKM. The CDR3 here is CASSFYRTGSTEAFF. CDR3 DNA sequence: TGTGCCAGCAGTTTTTATAGGACAGGGAGCACTGAAGCTTTCTTT.

The chain couples TRBV11-2 to TRBJ2-7; 7 nucleotides line up with TRBD2. This CDR3 spans 15 amino acids. V lost 1 base, J lost 4 bases, and 7 bases stayed unmatched. Germline values: CDR1 SGHAT, CDR2 FQNNGV. The CDR3 region is CASSLGLAAGYEQYF. The CDR3 coding sequence is TGTGCCAGCAGCTTAGGTCTAGCGGCAGGATACGAGCAGTACTTC. Supplemented by reference TRBV11-2 and TRBJ2-7, the full variable domain reads EAGVAQSPRYKIIEKRQSVAFWCNPISGHATLYWYQQILGQGPKLLIQFQNNGVVDDSQLPKDRFSAERLKGVDSTLKIQPAKLEDSAVYLCASSLGLAAGYEQYFGPGTRLTVT.

The V gene is TRBV7-8, the J gene TRBJ1-2; maybe TRBD1 (6 bases). Germline CDR1 SGHVS, CDR2 FQNEAQ. Trimming removed 5 bases at V and 7 bases at J, with 11 bases between. The CDR3 runs 12 residues. Here the CDR3 reads CASSLGTSGYTF. The DNA of the CDR3 is TGTGCCAGCAGCCTAGGGACAAGTGGCTACACCTTC.

This rearrangement joins TRBV6-2 or TRBV6-3 to TRBJ1-5; 9 bases are a match to TRBD1. The CDR3 is 16 amino acids. From germline, CDR1 is MNHEY and CDR2 SVGEGT. The V and J ends lost 4 bases and 4 bases, in that order; junction bases with no gene match: 8. CDR3: CASSLPGQGFNQPQHF. Written as DNA, the CDR3 is TGTGCCAGCAGTTTGCCGGGACAGGGTTTTAATCAGCCCCAGCATTTT.

This chain connects TRBV7-2 to TRBJ2-5, with 10 bases lining up with TRBD2. V trimming: 5 bases; J trimming: 5 bases; junction bases outside the gene matches: 14. Germline V gene data show CDR1 as SGHTA and CDR2 as FQGNSA. This CDR3 has 17 amino acids. CDR3 loop: CASSRSRLAGVRETQYF. For the CDR3, the DNA is TGTGCCAGCAGCCGCAGCCGACTAGCGGGTGTACGTGAGACCCAGTACTTC.

The chain couples TRBV24-1 to TRBJ1-5; the D is unclear. In germline, CDR1 is KGHDR, CDR2 SFDVKD. The length of the CDR3 is 17 residues. The V end lost 2 bases, the J end lost 4 bases, and 17 bases lay between the germline ends. The CDR3 DNA reads TGTGCCACCAGTGATTCGGGGAGAGGGTTGGGAAATCAGCCCCAGCATTTT. Translation: CATSDSGRGLGNQPQHF.

This clone was detected once. The chain uses TRBV5-5 and TRBJ1-2; TRBD1 matches 9 bases. There are 15 residues in the CDR3. The germline V gene encodes CDR1 SGHKS and CDR2 YYEKEE (reference sequence). V lost 4 bases, J lost 7 bases, and 11 bases stayed unmatched. The DNA for the CDR3 is TGTGCCAGCAGCGGTACAGGGGGCGCTTTCGGTGGCTACACCTTC. Translation: CASSGTGGAFGGYTF.

This chain uses TRBV27 with TRBJ1-1, with a possible D match to TRBD1 (5 bases). CDR3 length: 17 amino acids. Germline V gene lookup returns CDR1 MNHEY and CDR2 SMNVEV (reference sequence). With 2 bases removed from V and 0 bases from J, the gap between germline ends came to 16 bases. The CDR3 DNA is TGTGCCAGCAGTTTAATTGACAGCTTAGGCTTGAACACTGAAGCTTTCTTT. Translated: CASSLIDSLGLNTEAFF.

The CDR3 spells CASSSRTGMETQYF. CDR3 coding DNA: TGTGCCAGCAGTTCTAGGACAGGGATGGAGACCCAGTACTTC. V usage is TRBV6-6 and J usage is TRBJ2-5; 8 bases line up with TRBD1. Germline V gene data show CDR1 as MNHNY and CDR2 as SVGAGI (reference sequence). The CDR3 spans 14 residues. J gave up 5 bases and V 4 bases, and 6 bases lay outside the gene matches.

The gene calls are TRBV6-5 and TRBJ2-4; no clear D gene. CDR3 length: 14 amino acids. V was clipped by 4 bases and J by 5 bases, with 12 bases between them. Germline CDR1 MNHEY, CDR2 SVGAGI. The CDR3, as DNA: TGTGCCAGCAGTTCTCACAACCGGGAAAACATTCAGTACTTC. Its translation is CASSSHNRENIQYF.

This chain uses TRBV5-1 with TRBJ2-3, with 10 positions matching TRBD2. There are 17 residues in the CDR3. The germline CDR1 and CDR2 sequences are SGHRS and YFSETQ. V gave up 0 bases and J gave up 3 bases; unmatched junction bases: 7. The CDR3 coding sequence is TGCGCCAGCAGCTTGGAGCTAGCGGGAGTAGGGACAGATACGCAGTATTTT. Translating gives CASSLELAGVGTDTQYF.

A single count supports this clone. The rearrangement links TRBV13 to TRBJ1-2; TRBD1 matches at 8 bases. Losses at the gene ends were 3 bases for V and 5 bases for J; bases not matched to a gene: 11. This CDR3 has 16 amino acids. Germline assignment: CDR1 PRHDT and CDR2 FYEKMQ (reference sequence). The CDR3 DNA follows: TGTGCCAGCAGCTTGTTCGGCAGGGGGCAGAGTTATGGCTACACCTTC. It translates to CASSLFGRGQSYGYTF.

The chain links TRBV12-3 or TRBV12-4 to TRBJ2-1; D is ambiguous. The CDR3 is made up of 11 amino acids. V gave up 8 bases and J gave up 8 bases, with 10 bases separating them. CDR3: CASQNADEQFF. In DNA form, the CDR3 reads TGTGCCAGCCAGAATGCCGATGAGCAGTTCTTC.

V and J are TRBV2 and TRBJ2-7; 8 nucleotides align to TRBD2. V trimming: 8 bases; J trimming: 7 bases; junction bases outside the gene matches: 19. This CDR3 spans 16 amino acids. CDR1 is SNHLY and CDR2 is FYNNEI in the germline V gene. The CDR3 protein is CASDFQTGGPSGEQYF. In DNA, the CDR3 is TGTGCCAGCGACTTCCAGACGGGAGGGCCCTCGGGAGAGCAGTACTTC.

The DNA for the CDR3 is TGTGCCAGCAGCTTACGGACAGTTAACTATGGCTACACCTTC. This sequence encodes CASSLRTVNYGYTF. The chain employs TRBV3-1 (or the pseudogene TRBV3-2) and TRBJ1-2; possible D gene TRBD1, 6 bases. V was clipped by 5 bases and J by 1 base, with 11 bases between them. The germline CDR1 and CDR2 sequences are LGHDT and YNNKEL (reference sequence). The length of the CDR3 is 14 residues.

V usage is TRBV24-1 and J usage is TRBJ2-1, with 13 bases lining up with TRBD2. V lost 4 bases, J lost 12 bases, and 5 bases stayed unmatched. The V gene's germline CDR1 is KGHDR and CDR2 SFDVKD. CDR3 size: 14 residues. CDR3 in DNA: TGTGCCACCAGTGAGGACGGGACTAGCGGGATGCAGTTCTTC. This sequence encodes CATSEDGTSGMQFF.

The chain combines TRBV5-1 with TRBJ2-3; the match to TRBD2 covers 7 bases. CDR3 length: 16 residues. CDR1 SGHRS and CDR2 YFSETQ come from the germline V gene. Losses at the gene ends were 4 bases for V and 1 base for J; bases not matched to a gene: 9. In nucleotides, the CDR3 is TGCGCCAGCAGCCCACTTTATACTAGCGGCACAGATACGCAGTATTTT. Translation: CASSPLYTSGTDTQYF.

The chain employs TRBV7-3 and TRBJ2-6; no clear D gene. Germline V CDR1 and CDR2: SGHTA, FQGTGA. The CDR3 contains 15 residues. V lost 2 bases and J lost 9, with 14 bases in between. The CDR3, as DNA: TGTGCCAGCAGCTTAGTGGCTGGAGTGGGCAACGTCCTGACTTTC. It is translated as CASSLVAGVGNVLTF.

The gene calls are TRBV7-3 and TRBJ2-1, with 11 bases matching TRBD2. The ends lost 5 bases at V and 10 bases at J; junction bases unmatched: 10. The CDR3 has 15 residues. CDR1 is SGHTA and CDR2 is FQGTGA in the germline V gene. In DNA form, the CDR3 reads TGTGCCAGCAGCCCAATAGCGGGAGGGTTGGGCGAGCAGTTCTTC. It encodes CASSPIAGGLGEQFF.

This chain links TRBV6-2 or TRBV6-3 with TRBJ1-2, with 8 bases aligning to TRBD1. The CDR3 runs 12 residues. The ends lost 5 bases at V and 13 bases at J; junction bases unmatched: 9. Looked up from germline, CDR1 is MNHEY and CDR2 is SVGEGT. In DNA, the CDR3 is TGTGCCAGCAGTCACGGACAGGGTTTCTCCACCTTC. This translates into CASSHGQGFSTF.

This clone was seen more than once but under ten times. The chain employs TRBV15 and TRBJ2-1; TRBD1 matches at 10 bases. Germline assignment: CDR1 LNHNV and CDR2 YYDKDF (reference sequence). With 3 bases clipped from V and 3 bases from J, the junction kept 5 bases outside the gene matches. This CDR3 contains 16 residues. CDR3 sequence: CATSSGQGEGYNEQFF. The DNA of the CDR3 is TGTGCCACCAGCAGCGGACAGGGGGAAGGCTACAATGAGCAGTTCTTC.

This chain uses TRBV3-1 (or the pseudogene TRBV3-2) with TRBJ1-1; no clear D. CDR3 length equals 14 residues. Trimming removed 1 base at V and 1 base at J, with 7 bases between. Germline V gene sequence: CDR1 LGHDT, CDR2 YNNKEL (reference sequence). CDR3: CASSQVSSNTEAFF. Here the CDR3 DNA reads TGTGCCAGCAGCCAAGTTTCATCGAACACTGAAGCTTTCTTT.

The chain carries TRBV19 and TRBJ1-2, with TRBD1 as a possible D gene (6 bases). Germline V gene lookup returns CDR1 LNHDA and CDR2 SQIVND (reference sequence). V was shortened by 7 bases and J by 8 bases, with 20 bases between the two germline ends. CDR3 length: 14 residues. The CDR3 loop reads CASNPPGRQGGYTF. The CDR3, as DNA: TGTGCCAGTAATCCTCCGGGACGGCAGGGGGGCTACACCTTC.

The chain couples TRBV7-3 to TRBJ2-3; D is uncertain. V lost 2 bases and J 0 bases, leaving 12 bases between the germline ends. Germline lookup yields CDR1 SGHTA and CDR2 FQGTGA. This CDR3 contains 16 residues. This CDR3 is CASSLWPISSTDTQYF. CDR3 sequence (DNA): TGTGCCAGCAGCTTATGGCCCATTTCTAGCACAGATACGCAGTATTTT.

The chain links TRBV7-9 to TRBJ2-1; D is possibly TRBD2 (6 bases). Per germline, CDR1 SEHNR and CDR2 FQNEAQ (reference sequence). The CDR3 is 14 residues long. V shed 5 bases and J shed 3 bases, with 11 bases lying between them. This CDR3 reads CASSPREVYNEQFF. CDR3 in DNA: TGTGCCAGCAGCCCCAGGGAGGTCTACAATGAGCAGTTCTTC.

V and J are TRBV6-2 or TRBV6-3 and TRBJ2-5; 9 bases line up with TRBD2. Germline-derived CDR1 and CDR2 are MNHEY and SVGEGT. The CDR3 is 16 amino acids. V shed 2 bases, J shed 5 bases, and the junction held 9 bases outside the gene matches. In DNA form, the CDR3 reads TGTGCCAGCAGTTACGAATCTAGCGGGGTGGTGGAGACCCAGTACTTC. Translating it yields CASSYESSGVVETQYF.

V gene TRBV19 combines with J gene TRBJ1-2; 11 positions agree with TRBD1. Germline V CDR1 and CDR2: LNHDA, SQIVND (reference sequence). The junction had 15 bases not matched to a gene; V was cut back by 8 bases and J by 4 bases. The CDR3 is 17 amino acids. The CDR3 loop reads CASQSWTGGASGYGYTF. In DNA form, the CDR3 reads TGTGCCAGTCAGAGTTGGACAGGGGGCGCGAGCGGCTATGGCTACACCTTC.

The V gene is TRBV19, the J gene TRBJ2-7, with 7 bases matching TRBD1. CDR1 and CDR2 from the germline V gene are LNHDA and SQIVND (reference sequence). V gave up 3 bases and J gave up 2 bases; unmatched junction bases: 4. The CDR3 totals 14 residues. DNA of the CDR3: TGTGCCAGTAGTATTACAGGGGCGGCCTACGAGCAGTACTTC. It is translated as CASSITGAAYEQYF.